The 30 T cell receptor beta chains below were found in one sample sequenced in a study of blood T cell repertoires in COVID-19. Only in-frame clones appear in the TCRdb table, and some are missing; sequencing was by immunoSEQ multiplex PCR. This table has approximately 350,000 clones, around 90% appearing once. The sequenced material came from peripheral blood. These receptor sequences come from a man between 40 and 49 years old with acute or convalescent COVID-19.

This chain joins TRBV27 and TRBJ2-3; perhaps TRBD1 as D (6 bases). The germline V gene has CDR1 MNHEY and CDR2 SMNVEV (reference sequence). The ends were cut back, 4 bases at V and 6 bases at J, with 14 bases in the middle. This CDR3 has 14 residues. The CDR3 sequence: CASSWDKSTDTQYF. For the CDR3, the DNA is TGTGCCAGCAGTTGGGACAAATCGACGGATACGCAGTATTTT.

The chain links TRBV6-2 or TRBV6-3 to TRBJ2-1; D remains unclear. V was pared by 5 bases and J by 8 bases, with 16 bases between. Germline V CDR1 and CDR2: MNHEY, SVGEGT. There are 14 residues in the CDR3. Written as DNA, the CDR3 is TGTGCCAGCAGTCGTATAGAGGAATTTGATGAGCAGTTCTTC. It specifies CASSRIEEFDEQFF.

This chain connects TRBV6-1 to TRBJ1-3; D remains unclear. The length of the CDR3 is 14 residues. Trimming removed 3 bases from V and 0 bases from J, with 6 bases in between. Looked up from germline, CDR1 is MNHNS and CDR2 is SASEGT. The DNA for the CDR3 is TGTGCCAGCAGTGAGTGGAGCTCTGGAAACACCATATATTTT. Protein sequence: CASSEWSSGNTIYF.

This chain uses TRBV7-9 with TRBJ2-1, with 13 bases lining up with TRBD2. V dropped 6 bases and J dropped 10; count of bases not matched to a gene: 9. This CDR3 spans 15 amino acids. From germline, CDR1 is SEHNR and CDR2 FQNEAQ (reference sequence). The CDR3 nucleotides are TGTGCCAGCAGTTCACTAGCGGGGGGGCCACGGGAGCAGTTCTTC. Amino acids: CASSSLAGGPREQFF.

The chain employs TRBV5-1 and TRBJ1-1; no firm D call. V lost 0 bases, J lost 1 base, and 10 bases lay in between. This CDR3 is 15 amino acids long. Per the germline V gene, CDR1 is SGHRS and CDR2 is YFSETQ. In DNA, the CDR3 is TGCGCCAGCAGCTTGGCGTCGACACCGAACACTGAAGCTTTCTTT. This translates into CASSLASTPNTEAFF.

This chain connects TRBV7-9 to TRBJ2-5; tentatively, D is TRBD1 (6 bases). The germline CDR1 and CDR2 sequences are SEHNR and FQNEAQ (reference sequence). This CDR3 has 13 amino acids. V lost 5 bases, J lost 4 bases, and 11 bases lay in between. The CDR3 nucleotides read TGTGCCAGCAGCCCACAGGGACGAGAGACCCAGTACTTC. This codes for CASSPQGRETQYF.

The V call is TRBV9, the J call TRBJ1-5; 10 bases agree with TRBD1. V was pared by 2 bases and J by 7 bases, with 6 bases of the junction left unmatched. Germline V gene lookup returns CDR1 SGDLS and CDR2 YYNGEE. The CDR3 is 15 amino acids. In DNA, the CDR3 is TGTGCCAGCAGCGTGACAGGGGGCCCAGGACAGCCCCAGCATTTT. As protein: CASSVTGGPGQPQHF.

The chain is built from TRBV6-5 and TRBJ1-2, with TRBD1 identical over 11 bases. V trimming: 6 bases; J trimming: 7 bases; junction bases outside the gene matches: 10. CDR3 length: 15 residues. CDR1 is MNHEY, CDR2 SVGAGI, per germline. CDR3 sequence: CASSYRGTGGSGYTF. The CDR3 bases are TGTGCCAGCAGCTACAGAGGGACAGGGGGAAGTGGCTACACCTTC.

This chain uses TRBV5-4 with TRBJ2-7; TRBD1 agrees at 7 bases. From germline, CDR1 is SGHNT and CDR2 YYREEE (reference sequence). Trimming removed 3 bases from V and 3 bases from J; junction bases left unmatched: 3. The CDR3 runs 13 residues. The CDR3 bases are TGTGCCAGCAGCTCGCGACAGGGCTACGAGCAGTACTTC. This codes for CASSSRQGYEQYF.

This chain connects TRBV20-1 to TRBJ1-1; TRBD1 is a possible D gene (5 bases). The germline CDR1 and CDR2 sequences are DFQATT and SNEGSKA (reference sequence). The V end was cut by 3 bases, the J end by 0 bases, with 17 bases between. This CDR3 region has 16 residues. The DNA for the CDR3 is TGCAGTGCTAGTGGGCCGGGGGGTTCCATGAACACTGAAGCTTTCTTT. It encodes CSASGPGGSMNTEAFF.

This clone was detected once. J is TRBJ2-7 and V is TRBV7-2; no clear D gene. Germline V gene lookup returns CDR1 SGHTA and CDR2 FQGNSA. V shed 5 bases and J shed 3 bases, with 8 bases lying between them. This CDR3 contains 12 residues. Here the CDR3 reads CASSQSFYEQYF. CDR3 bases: TGTGCCAGCAGCCAATCATTCTACGAGCAGTACTTC.

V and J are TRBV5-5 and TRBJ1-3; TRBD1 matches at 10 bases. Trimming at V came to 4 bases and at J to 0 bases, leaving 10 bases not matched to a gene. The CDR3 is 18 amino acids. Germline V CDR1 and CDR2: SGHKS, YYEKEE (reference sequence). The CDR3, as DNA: TGTGCCAGCAGCGTTACCGGGACAGGGGACTACTCTGGAAACACCATATATTTT. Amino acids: CASSVTGTGDYSGNTIYF.

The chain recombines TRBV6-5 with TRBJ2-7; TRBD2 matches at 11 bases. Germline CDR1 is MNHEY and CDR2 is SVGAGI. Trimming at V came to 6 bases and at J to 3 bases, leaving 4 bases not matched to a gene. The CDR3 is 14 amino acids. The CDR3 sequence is CASRATSGIYEQYF. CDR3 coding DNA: TGTGCCAGCAGGGCGACTAGCGGGATCTACGAGCAGTACTTC.

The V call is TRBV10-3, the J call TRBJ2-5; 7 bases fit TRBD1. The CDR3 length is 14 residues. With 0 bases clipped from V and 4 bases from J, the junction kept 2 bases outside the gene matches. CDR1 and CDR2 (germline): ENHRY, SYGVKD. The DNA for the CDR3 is TGTGCCATCAGTGAGTCGACAGGGATAGAGACCCAGTACTTC. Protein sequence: CAISESTGIETQYF.

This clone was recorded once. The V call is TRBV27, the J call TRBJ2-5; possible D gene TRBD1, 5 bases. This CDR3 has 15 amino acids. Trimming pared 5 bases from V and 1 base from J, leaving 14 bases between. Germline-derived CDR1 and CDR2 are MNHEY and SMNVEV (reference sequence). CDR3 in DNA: TGTGCCAGCAGTCTGAGACAGAACCTCCAAGAGACCCAGTACTTC. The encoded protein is CASSLRQNLQETQYF.

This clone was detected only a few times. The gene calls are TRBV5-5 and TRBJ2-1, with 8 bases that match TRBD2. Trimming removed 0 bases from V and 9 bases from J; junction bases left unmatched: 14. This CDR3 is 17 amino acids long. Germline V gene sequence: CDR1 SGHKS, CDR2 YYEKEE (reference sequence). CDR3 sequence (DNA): TGTGCCAGCAGCTTGGAACAGCCTAGCGGGCGGCGCTCTGAGCAGTTCTTC. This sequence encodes CASSLEQPSGRRSEQFF. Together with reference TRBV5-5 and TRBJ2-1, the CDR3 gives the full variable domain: DAGVTQSPTHLIKTRGQQVTLRCSPISGHKSVSWYQQVLGQGPQFIFQYYEKEERGRGNFPDRFSARQFPNYSSELNVNALLLGDSALYLCASSLEQPSGRRSEQFFGPGTRLTVL.

CDR3 DNA: TGCAGCGTTTCGTGGTCTGGGAGGTACAATGAGCAGTTCTTC. This encodes CSVSWSGRYNEQFF. The chain joins TRBV29-1 to TRBJ2-1, with TRBD2 as a possible D gene (6 bases). V was cut by 5 bases and J by 4 bases, with 15 bases left in between. The CDR3 extends over 14 amino acids. Per germline, CDR1 SQVTM and CDR2 ANQGSEA.

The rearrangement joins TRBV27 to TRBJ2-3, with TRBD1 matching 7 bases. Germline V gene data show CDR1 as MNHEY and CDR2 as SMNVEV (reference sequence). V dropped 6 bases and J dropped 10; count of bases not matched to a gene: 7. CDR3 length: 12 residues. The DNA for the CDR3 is TGTGCCAGCAGGATCGAAAGGGGGCCGCAGTATTTT. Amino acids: CASRIERGPQYF.

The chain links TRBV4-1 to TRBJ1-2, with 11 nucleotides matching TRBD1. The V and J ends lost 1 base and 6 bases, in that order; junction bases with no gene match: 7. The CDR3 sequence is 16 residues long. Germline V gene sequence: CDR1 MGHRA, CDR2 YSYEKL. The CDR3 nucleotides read TGCGCCAGCAGCCAAGGACAAGGGACAGGGGGACATGGCTACACCTTC. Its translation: CASSQGQGTGGHGYTF.

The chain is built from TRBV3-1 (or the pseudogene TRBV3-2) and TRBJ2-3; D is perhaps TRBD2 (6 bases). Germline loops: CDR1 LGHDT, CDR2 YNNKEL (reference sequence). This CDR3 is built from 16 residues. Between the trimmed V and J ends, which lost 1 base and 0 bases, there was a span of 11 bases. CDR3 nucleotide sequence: TGTGCCAGCAGCCAAGGAATCGGGAGAAGCACAGATACGCAGTATTTT. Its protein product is CASSQGIGRSTDTQYF.

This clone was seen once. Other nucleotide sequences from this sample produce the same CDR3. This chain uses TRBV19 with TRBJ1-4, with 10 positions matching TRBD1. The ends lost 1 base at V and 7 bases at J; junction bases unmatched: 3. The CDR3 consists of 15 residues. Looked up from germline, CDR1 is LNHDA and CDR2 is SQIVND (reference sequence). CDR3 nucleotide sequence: TGTGCCAGTAGTATAGGTGGGACAGGGGTTGAAAAACTGTTTTTT. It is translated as CASSIGGTGVEKLFF.

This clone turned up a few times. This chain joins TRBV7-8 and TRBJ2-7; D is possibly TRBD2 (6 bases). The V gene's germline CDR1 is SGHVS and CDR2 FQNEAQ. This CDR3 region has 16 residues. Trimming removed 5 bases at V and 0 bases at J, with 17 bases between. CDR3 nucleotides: TGTGCCAGCAGCCGGAGTTCAATCGGGAGCTCCTACGAGCAGTACTTC. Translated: CASSRSSIGSSYEQYF.

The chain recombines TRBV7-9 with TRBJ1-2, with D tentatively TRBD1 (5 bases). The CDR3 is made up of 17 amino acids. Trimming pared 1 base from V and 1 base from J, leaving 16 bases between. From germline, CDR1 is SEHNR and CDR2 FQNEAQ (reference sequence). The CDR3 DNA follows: TGTGCCAGCAGCTTAGTGAGGACAACCCCTTTTAACTATGGCTACACCTTC. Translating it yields CASSLVRTTPFNYGYTF.

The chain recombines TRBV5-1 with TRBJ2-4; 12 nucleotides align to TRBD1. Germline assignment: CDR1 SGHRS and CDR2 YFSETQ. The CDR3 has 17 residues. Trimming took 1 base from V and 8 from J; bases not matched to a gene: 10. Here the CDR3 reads CASSLFGTGGMEDIQYF. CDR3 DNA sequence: TGCGCCAGCAGCTTGTTCGGGACAGGGGGCATGGAGGACATTCAGTACTTC.

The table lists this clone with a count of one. In DNA, the CDR3 is TGTGCCAGCAGCAAGACGGTTCGGAGTAACACCGGGGAGCTGTTTTTT. Translating gives CASSKTVRSNTGELFF. J is TRBJ2-2 and V is TRBV9; no clear D gene. CDR1 is SGDLS, CDR2 YYNGEE, per germline. CDR3 length: 16 amino acids. The V end lost 4 bases, the J end lost 2 bases, and 15 bases lay between the germline ends.

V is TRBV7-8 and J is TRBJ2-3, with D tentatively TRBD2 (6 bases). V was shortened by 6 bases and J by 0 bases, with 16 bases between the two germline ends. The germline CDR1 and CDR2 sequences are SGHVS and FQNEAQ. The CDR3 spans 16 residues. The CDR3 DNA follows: TGTGCCAGCAGTTACCCGGAGGGCACTAGCACAGATACGCAGTATTTT. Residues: CASSYPEGTSTDTQYF.

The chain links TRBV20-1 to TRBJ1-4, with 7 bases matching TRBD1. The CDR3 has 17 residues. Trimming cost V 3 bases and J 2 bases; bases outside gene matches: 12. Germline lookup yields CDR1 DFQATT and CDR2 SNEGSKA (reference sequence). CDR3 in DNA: TGCAGTGCTAGTGTAGTACAGGGGTATGCGACTAATGAAAAACTGTTTTTT. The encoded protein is CSASVVQGYATNEKLFF.

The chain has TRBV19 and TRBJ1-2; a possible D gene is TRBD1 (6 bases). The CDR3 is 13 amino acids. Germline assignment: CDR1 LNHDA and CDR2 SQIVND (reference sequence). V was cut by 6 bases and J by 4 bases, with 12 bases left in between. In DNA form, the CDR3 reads TGTGCCAGTAGCACTACAGGGTTCTATGGCTACACCTTC. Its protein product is CASSTTGFYGYTF.

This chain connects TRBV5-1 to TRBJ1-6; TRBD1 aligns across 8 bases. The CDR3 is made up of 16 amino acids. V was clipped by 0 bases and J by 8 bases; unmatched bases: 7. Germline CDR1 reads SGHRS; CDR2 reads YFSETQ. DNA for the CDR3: TGCGCCAGCAGCTTGGAGACAGGGGTTAGGGATTCACCCCTCCACTTT. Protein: CASSLETGVRDSPLHF.

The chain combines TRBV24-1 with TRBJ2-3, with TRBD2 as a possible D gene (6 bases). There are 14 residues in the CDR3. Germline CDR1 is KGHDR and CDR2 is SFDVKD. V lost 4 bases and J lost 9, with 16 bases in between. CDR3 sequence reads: CATSDPGEVATQYF. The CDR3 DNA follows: TGTGCCACCAGTGACCCGGGGGAAGTCGCGACGCAGTATTTT.